The 14 T cell receptor beta chains presented below share a single source sample, sequenced in a study of post-analysis software for immune sequencing data. Included in the TCR beta cDNA libraries were unique molecular identifiers. TCRdb re-called the PCR reads with MiXCR, one entry per CDR3 protein. The sample carries around 150,000 distinct CDR3 sequences, around 34% recorded once. Sample: blood, taken after autologous hematopoietic stem cell transplantation. The receptors originated from a girl under 18 with multiple sclerosis.

Many counts were recorded for this clonotype. This rearrangement joins TRBV29-1 to TRBJ2-7; the match to TRBD1 covers 7 bases. The CDR3 runs 12 residues. Germline assignment: CDR1 SQVTM and CDR2 ANQGSEA. The V segment lost 7 bases and the J segment 7 bases; nucleotides outside the gene matches: 10. In nucleotides, the CDR3 is TGCAGCGGGGGTGACAGGGTTGGGGAGCAGTACTTC. Encoded protein: CSGGDRVGEQYF.

Turning to this clonotype: The junction does not match germline at one end; this may be a read error. V is TRBV5-1 and J is TRBJ2-3, with 14 bases fitting TRBD2. CDR1 is SGHRS and CDR2 is YFSETQ in the germline V gene. This CDR3 has 15 amino acids. The CDR3 nucleotides read TGCGCCAGCAGATTGGGACTAGCGGGAGCAGATACGCAGTATTTT. Residues: CASRLGLAGADTQYF.

The chain is built from TRBV28 and TRBJ2-3, with TRBD2 matching 8 bases. This CDR3 has 16 amino acids. After removal of 5 bases from V and 0 bases from J, the junction contained 7 bases not matched to a gene. Germline loops: CDR1 MDHEN, CDR2 SYDVKM. CDR3 coding DNA: TGTGCCAGCAGTCCAACGACTAGCGCTAGCACAGATACGCAGTATTTT. This codes for CASSPTTSASTDTQYF. The complete variable domain, with remaining parts taken from reference TRBV28 and TRBJ2-3, reads DVKVTQSSRYLVKRTGEKVFLECVQDMDHENMFWYRQDPGLGLRLIYFSYDVKMKEKGDIPEGYSVSREKKERFSLILESASTNQTSMYLCASSPTTSASTDTQYFGPGTRLTVL.

This clonotype was seen ten or more times. V gene TRBV5-1 combines with J gene TRBJ1-2; D uncertain. The V gene's germline CDR1 is SGHRS and CDR2 YFSETQ. V was shortened by 0 bases and J by 1 base, with 4 bases between the two germline ends. CDR3 size: 13 residues. CDR3: CASSLEGNYGYTF. The CDR3 DNA sequence: TGCGCCAGCAGCTTGGAGGGTAACTATGGCTACACCTTC.

The rearrangement uses TRBV18 and TRBJ2-3; 10 nucleotides line up with TRBD2. V lost 5 bases, J lost 4 bases, and 9 bases stayed unmatched. The germline V gene encodes CDR1 KGHSH and CDR2 LQKENI. This CDR3 spans 16 amino acids. CDR3 nucleotide sequence: TGTGCCAGCTCAATTCTCCTAGCGGGAGACGCAGATACGCAGTATTTT. Amino acid sequence: CASSILLAGDADTQYF.

This chain joins TRBV6-6 and TRBJ1-5; 9 nucleotides match TRBD1. The CDR3 extends over 14 amino acids. With V trimmed by 5 bases and J by 4 bases, 3 bases remained unmatched. Germline-derived CDR1 and CDR2 are MNHNY and SVGAGI (reference sequence). The chain's CDR3 is CASSTDRGNQPQHF. The CDR3 DNA is TGTGCCAGCAGTACCGACAGGGGGAATCAGCCCCAGCATTTT.

The chain combines TRBV30 with TRBJ1-2; no clear D. This CDR3 has 13 amino acids. CDR1 is GTSNPN, CDR2 SVGIG, per germline (reference sequence). Trimming took off 1 base at V and 7 bases at J, with 13 bases between the two ends. The DNA of the CDR3 is TGTGCCTGGAGTGGGGCCATTTTATCTGGCTACACCTTC. Translation: CAWSGAILSGYTF. Based on the CDR3 plus reference TRBV30 and TRBJ1-2, the full variable domain is SQTIHQWPATLVQPVGSPLSLECTVEGTSNPNLYWYRQAAGRGLQLLFYSVGIGQISSEVPQNLSASRPQDRQFILSSKKLLLSDSGFYLCAWSGAILSGYTFGSGTRLTVV.

There are a few counts of this clonotype. The chain has TRBV29-1 and TRBJ2-3, with 13 bases identical to TRBD2. Germline V gene lookup returns CDR1 SQVTM and CDR2 ANQGSEA. This CDR3 contains 14 residues. J was trimmed by 6 bases and V by 5 bases; bases with no gene match: 5. The CDR3 here is CSVFGLAGEDTQYF. CDR3 sequence (DNA): TGCAGCGTTTTCGGACTAGCGGGAGAGGATACGCAGTATTTT.

This clonotype has only a few counts. The rearrangement uses TRBV20-1 and TRBJ2-3; D is unresolved. Germline CDR1 and CDR2: DFQATT and SNEGSKA (reference sequence). V dropped 4 bases and J dropped 7 bases, with 6 bases sitting between them. The CDR3 is 10 residues long. The CDR3: CSAIENTQYF. The CDR3 coding sequence is TGCAGTGCTATAGAAAATACGCAGTATTTT.

This clonotype turned up a few times. This rearrangement joins TRBV20-1 to TRBJ2-7, with TRBD1 matching 10 bases. The DNA end is more similar to TRBJ2-5, so the J call may be wrong. The length of the CDR3 is 14 residues. Germline V gene lookup returns CDR1 DFQATT and CDR2 SNEGSKA (reference sequence). CDR3 in amino acids: CSATPGQGRETQYF. CDR3 bases: TGCAGTGCTACTCCGGGACAGGGGAGGGAGACCCAGTACTTC.

The gene calls are TRBV27 and TRBJ1-5, with TRBD1 matching over 7 bases. Germline V gene lookup returns CDR1 MNHEY and CDR2 SMNVEV (reference sequence). V gave up 4 bases and J gave up 5 bases; unmatched junction bases: 11. The CDR3 extends over 16 amino acids. The CDR3 DNA is TGTGCCAGCAGTTCTGGGACAGCCTTTCGGGATCAGCCCCAGCATTTT. It codes for CASSSGTAFRDQPQHF.

This clonotype was seen a few times. The gene calls are TRBV21-1 and TRBJ2-5; the listed D gene, TRBD2, was not tested against the DNA. TRBV21-1 is a listed pseudogene. The CDR3 is made up of 14 amino acids. CDR3 amino acids: CASSTAGVQETQYF. DNA for the CDR3: TGTGCCAGCAGCACGGCGGGAGTGCAAGAGACCCAGTACTTC.

Only a few counts were recorded for this clonotype. The chain links TRBV12-3 or TRBV12-4 to TRBJ1-1; no reliable D call. The CDR3 extends over 14 amino acids. V lost 0 bases and J 4 bases, leaving 9 bases between the germline ends. The CDR3 is CASSLASGFTEAFF. The CDR3 DNA reads as TGTGCCAGCAGTTTAGCCTCCGGGTTCACTGAAGCTTTCTTT.

This rearrangement joins TRBV20-1 to TRBJ2-6; 11 nucleotides agree with TRBD2. CDR1 DFQATT and CDR2 SNEGSKA come from the germline V gene (reference sequence). The V and J ends lost 2 bases and 0 bases, in that order; junction bases with no gene match: 0. The CDR3 is made up of 16 amino acids. The CDR3 region has the DNA TGCAGTGCTAGACTAGCGGGGGGCTCTGGGGCCAACGTCCTGACTTTC. Translating gives CSARLAGGSGANVLTF.